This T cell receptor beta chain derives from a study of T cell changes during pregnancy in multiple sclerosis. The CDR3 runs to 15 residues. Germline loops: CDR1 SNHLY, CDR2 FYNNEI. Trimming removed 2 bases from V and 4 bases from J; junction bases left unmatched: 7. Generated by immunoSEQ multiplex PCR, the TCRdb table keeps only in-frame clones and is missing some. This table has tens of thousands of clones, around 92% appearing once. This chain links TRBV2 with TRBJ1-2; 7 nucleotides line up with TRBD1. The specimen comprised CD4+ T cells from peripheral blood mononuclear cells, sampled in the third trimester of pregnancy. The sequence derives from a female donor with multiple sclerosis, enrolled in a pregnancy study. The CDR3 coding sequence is TGTGCCAGCAGTGAAAGGCCGGGACAGTCCTATGGCTACACCTTC. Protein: CASSERPGQSYGYTF.